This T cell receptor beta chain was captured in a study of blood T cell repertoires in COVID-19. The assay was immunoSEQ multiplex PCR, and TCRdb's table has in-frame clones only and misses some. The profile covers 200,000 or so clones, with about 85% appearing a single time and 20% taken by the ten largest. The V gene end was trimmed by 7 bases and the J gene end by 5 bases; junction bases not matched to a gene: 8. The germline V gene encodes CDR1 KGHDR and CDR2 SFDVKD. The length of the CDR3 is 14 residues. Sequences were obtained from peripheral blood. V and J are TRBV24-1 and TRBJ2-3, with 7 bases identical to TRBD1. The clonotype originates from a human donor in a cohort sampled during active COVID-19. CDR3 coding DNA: TGTGCCACCAGGGGAACAGGGGTGGTAGATACGCAGTATTTT. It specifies CATRGTGVVDTQYF.